Listed below are T cell receptor beta chains from one sample, sequenced in a study of somatic mutations in cytotoxic T cells in rheumatoid arthritis. Only in-frame clones appear in the TCRdb table, and some are missing; sequencing was by immunoSEQ multiplex PCR. The sample yields around 20,000 clones, roughly four fifths seen once. Source material: CD8+ T cells sorted from blood. These receptors all come from a man in his late teens or twenties with rheumatoid arthritis. Both conserved end residues are trimmed from each CDR3.

j_call: TRBJ1-4; v_call: TRBV6-1; cdr3_aa: ASSEWREPNEKLF
j_call: TRBJ2-3; v_call: TRBV5-1; cdr3_aa: ASSLSYRGSTDTQY
j_call: TRBJ1-2; v_call: TRBV7-3; cdr3_aa: ASSPPTGGTGYGYT
j_call: TRBJ2-7; v_call: TRBV7-2; cdr3_aa: ASSTSGGLTYEQY
j_call: TRBJ1-4; v_call: TRBV27; cdr3_aa: ASSPSVGSANEKLF
j_call: TRBJ1-5; v_call: TRBV6-6; cdr3_aa: ASRLRTGNGNQPQH
j_call: TRBJ1-2; v_call: TRBV29-1; cdr3_aa: SVEQWPSGYGYT
j_call: TRBJ1-2; v_call: TRBV27; cdr3_aa: ASSIGGNHGYT
j_call: TRBJ2-7; v_call: TRBV19; cdr3_aa: ASRVAESSYEQY
j_call: TRBJ2-7; v_call: TRBV6-5; cdr3_aa: ASSLNSGGGHEQY
j_call: TRBJ2-7; v_call: TRBV2; cdr3_aa: ASSSAGAYEQY
j_call: TRBJ1-3; v_call: TRBV5-1; cdr3_aa: ASSLALGGSQNTIY